This TCR beta chain was profiled in a study of T cell changes during pregnancy in multiple sclerosis. V gave up 0 bases and J gave up 5 bases, with 17 bases separating them. Germline CDR1 and CDR2: LGHNA and YSLEER. The CDR3 length is 17 residues. Only in-frame clones appear in the TCRdb table, and some are missing; sequencing was by immunoSEQ multiplex PCR. Of about 59,000 clones listed, 90% to 95% were seen once; the top ten hold 2.5% to 3%. This sequence originates from a female donor with multiple sclerosis, enrolled in a pregnancy study. Here the sequenced sample was CD8+ T cells from peripheral blood mononuclear cells, taken after pregnancy. The rearrangement uses TRBV4-3 and TRBJ2-1, with D perhaps matching TRBD2 (5 bases). CDR3 protein: CASSQENRAATNNEQFF. Here the CDR3 DNA reads TGCGCCAGCAGCCAAGAAAATCGAGCGGCCACGAACAATGAGCAGTTCTTC.